This T cell receptor beta chain was documented in a study of T cell responses to AZD1222 COVID-19 vaccine. The study's findings and limits: Regions 160-218 and 743-854 held dominance among vaccine-associated CD4 TCRs, which spanned spike. Targeting of unmutated variant regions was reportedly seen in nearly half of spike-specific TCRs. Seropositive at baseline were only five or six AZD1222 recipients. Females outnumbered males among donors, who were mostly white British; clonal diversity was possibly underestimated.

TCRdb's table, derived via immunoSEQ multiplex PCR, lists solely in-frame clones and lacks some. This sample has about 150,000 clones, with less than 95% found just once. A remark on this clone: What it binds is unknown.

V trimming: 6 bases; J trimming: 2 bases; junction bases outside the gene matches: 9. The germline V gene encodes CDR1 MNHEY and CDR2 SVGAGI. The CDR3 is made up of 15 amino acids. The sequence derives from an adult who received the AZD1222 COVID-19 vaccine. This material consisted of peripheral blood, taken 28 days after the second AZD1222 dose. The rearrangement joins TRBV6-5 to TRBJ2-7; 8 positions agree with TRBD2. The CDR3 coding sequence is TGTGCCAGCAGGTTAGGAGGACTAGCCGCCTACGAGCAGTACTTC. Protein: CASRLGGLAAYEQYF.